The rows below give T cell receptor beta chains drawn from one sample of a study of cytotoxic CD8 clonotypes in ibrutinib-treated CLL. Repertoires were generated with immunoSEQ multiplex PCR, while TCRdb's copy carries only in-frame clones and drops some. The table includes tens of thousands of clones, roughly 69% detected once. The source material was PBMCs, sampled after 24 months of ibrutinib treatment. The receptors were sampled from a human donor with chronic lymphocytic leukemia. CDR3s include the opening cysteine and the closing phenylalanine or tryptophan. Fields, in order: D gene, V gene, J gene, clone size, CDR3 protein, CDR3 DNA. D genes are given only for firm matches. Clone sizes are given selectively: once, few, many, or a class where the clone is expanded.

D: NA
V: TRBV19
J: TRBJ2-7
size: NA
CDR3: CASSMGGFVEQYF
DNA: TGTGCCAGTAGTATGGGGGGTTTCGTGGAGCAGTACTTC

D: TRBD2
V: TRBV28
J: TRBJ2-2
size: NA
CDR3: CASATPGGRSGELFF
DNA: TGTGCCAGCGCCACCCCGGGGGGGCGGTCCGGGGAGCTGTTTTTT

D: TRBD2
V: TRBV28
J: TRBJ2-3
size: once
CDR3: CASSLSQTSGTDTQYF
DNA: TGTGCCAGCAGTCTATCTCAGACTAGCGGAACAGATACGCAGTATTTT

D: TRBD1
V: TRBV19
J: TRBJ1-1
size: NA
CDR3: CASIKTGGDVEAFF
DNA: TGTGCCAGCATCAAGACAGGGGGGGATGTGGAAGCTTTCTTT

D: TRBD1
V: TRBV5-4
J: TRBJ1-1
size: NA
CDR3: CASSLGGTGKAFF
DNA: TGTGCCAGCAGCTTGGGGGGGACAGGAAAGGCTTTCTTT

D: NA
V: TRBV7-2
J: TRBJ2-7
size: NA
CDR3: CASSLPGSYEQYF
DNA: TGTGCCAGCAGCTTACCGGGCTCCTACGAGCAGTACTTC

D: NA
V: TRBV7-7
J: TRBJ2-5
size: NA
CDR3: CASSGGLPTETQYF
DNA: TGTGCTAGCTCTGGCGGACTACCGACCGAGACCCAGTACTTC

D: NA
V: TRBV5-1
J: TRBJ2-7
size: NA
CDR3: CASSFGRASYEQYF
DNA: TGCGCCAGCAGCTTTGGACGGGCTTCCTACGAGCAGTACTTC

D: TRBD1
V: TRBV19
J: TRBJ2-7
size: NA
CDR3: CASSITGGIYEQYF
DNA: TGTGCCAGTAGTATAACAGGGGGGATCTACGAGCAGTACTTC

D: TRBD1
V: TRBV7-2
J: TRBJ2-5
size: NA
CDR3: CASSATGGRQETQYF
DNA: TGTGCCAGCAGCGCGACAGGGGGGAGGCAAGAGACCCAGTACTTC

D: NA
V: TRBV28
J: TRBJ2-2
size: NA
CDR3: CASSFTNTGELFF
DNA: TGTGCCAGCAGTTTTACCAACACCGGGGAGCTGTTTTTT

D: NA
V: TRBV4-2
J: TRBJ1-4
size: NA
CDR3: CASSRRNEKLFF
DNA: TGTGCCAGCAGCCGGAGAAATGAAAAACTGTTTTTT

D: NA
V: TRBV19
J: TRBJ2-7
size: few
CDR3: CASSIARGRTYEQYF
DNA: TGTGCCAGTAGTATTGCCCGGGGACGGACCTACGAGCAGTACTTC

D: NA
V: TRBV7-9
J: TRBJ1-5
size: NA
CDR3: CASSLGYSNQPQHF
DNA: TGTGCCAGCAGCTTGGGTTATAGCAATCAGCCCCAGCATTTT

D: TRBD2
V: TRBV9
J: TRBJ2-5
size: NA
CDR3: CASSSSGTQYF
DNA: TGTGCCAGCAGCTCTAGCGGGACCCAGTACTTC

D: NA
V: TRBV2
J: TRBJ2-5
size: few
CDR3: CASIQDRQETQYF
DNA: TGTGCCAGCATTCAGGACAGACAAGAGACCCAGTACTTC

D: NA
V: TRBV11-2
J: TRBJ2-7
size: NA
CDR3: CASSFGTIYEQYF
DNA: TGTGCCAGCAGCTTCGGGACGATTTACGAGCAGTACTTC

D: NA
V: TRBV7-3
J: TRBJ2-3
size: NA
CDR3: CASSTGPPDTQYF
DNA: TGTGCCAGCAGCACGGGGCCGCCAGATACGCAGTATTTT

D: TRBD1
V: TRBV6-5
J: TRBJ2-3
size: NA
CDR3: CASTLDRGGPDTQYF
DNA: TGTGCCAGCACCCTGGACAGGGGAGGCCCAGATACGCAGTATTTT

D: NA
V: TRBV2
J: TRBJ1-6
size: NA
CDR3: CASSRGEPYNSPLHF
DNA: TGTGCCAGCAGTCGAGGGGAGCCTTATAATTCACCCCTCCACTTT

D: TRBD1
V: TRBV10-1
J: TRBJ1-5
size: NA
CDR3: CASTEKGQGHQPQHF
DNA: TGCGCCAGCACCGAGAAGGGACAGGGGCATCAGCCCCAGCATTTT

D: NA
V: TRBV6-5
J: TRBJ2-7
size: NA
CDR3: CASSLQGNLGEQYF
DNA: TGTGCCAGCAGTTTACAGGGTAACCTCGGCGAGCAGTACTTC

D: TRBD2
V: TRBV7-2
J: TRBJ2-7
size: NA
CDR3: CASSLGLAGVSYEQYF
DNA: TGTGCCAGCAGCCTTGGACTAGCGGGGGTTTCCTACGAGCAGTACTTC